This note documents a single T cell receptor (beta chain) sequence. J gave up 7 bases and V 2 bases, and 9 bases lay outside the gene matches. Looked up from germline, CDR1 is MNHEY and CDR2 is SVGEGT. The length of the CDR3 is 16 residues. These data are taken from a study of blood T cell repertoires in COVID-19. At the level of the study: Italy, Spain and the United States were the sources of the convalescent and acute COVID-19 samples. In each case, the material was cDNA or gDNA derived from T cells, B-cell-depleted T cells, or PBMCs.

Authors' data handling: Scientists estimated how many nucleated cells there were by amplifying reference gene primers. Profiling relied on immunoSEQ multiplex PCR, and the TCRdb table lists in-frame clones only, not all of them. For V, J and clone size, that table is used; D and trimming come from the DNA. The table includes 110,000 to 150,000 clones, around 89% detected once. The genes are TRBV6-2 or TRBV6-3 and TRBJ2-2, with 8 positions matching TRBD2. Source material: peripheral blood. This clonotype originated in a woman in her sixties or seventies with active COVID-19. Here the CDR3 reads CASSYNGAGGGGELFF. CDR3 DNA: TGTGCCAGCAGTTACAACGGCGCGGGAGGAGGCGGGGAGCTGTTTTTT.